This TCR beta chain comes out of a study of blood T cell repertoires in COVID-19. Study-wide background: T cells, B-cell-depleted T cells, or PBMCs supplied cDNA or gDNA.

Profiling relied on immunoSEQ multiplex PCR, and the TCRdb table lists in-frame clones only, not all of them. The sample has about 140,000 clones; around 76% are singletons. This CDR3 region has 16 residues. Germline V gene lookup returns CDR1 KGHSH and CDR2 LQKENI. The junction had 8 bases not matched to a gene; V was cut back by 3 bases and J by 7 bases. This sequence joins TRBV18 and TRBJ2-1; 11 nucleotides agree with TRBD2. Sequencing was carried out using peripheral blood. This clonotype was sampled from a man older than 75 with acute or convalescent COVID-19. The CDR3 region is CASSPQTSGAGNEQFF. The CDR3 DNA reads TGTGCCAGCTCACCCCAGACTAGCGGGGCGGGGAATGAGCAGTTCTTC.